The 27 T cell receptor beta chains below were found in one sample sequenced in a study of blood T cell repertoires in COVID-19. Libraries were prepared by immunoSEQ multiplex PCR; TCRdb keeps only in-frame clonotypes and omits some of them. Here the sample spans more than 110,000 clones, 80% to 85% being singletons. The sequenced sample was peripheral blood. These receptors came from a woman between 55 and 75 years old with acute or convalescent COVID-19.

Here the CDR3 reads CASSFDRAGGNTIYF. The CDR3 DNA reads TGCGCCAGCAGCTTCGACAGGGCCGGGGGAAACACCATATATTTT. V and J are TRBV5-1 and TRBJ1-3, with 7 bases lining up with TRBD1. Losses at the gene ends were 2 bases for V and 4 bases for J; bases not matched to a gene: 6. Germline CDR1 reads SGHRS; CDR2 reads YFSETQ. The CDR3 loop spans 15 amino acids.

The J gene is TRBJ2-5, the V gene TRBV12-3 or TRBV12-4; D is ambiguous. The length of the CDR3 is 12 residues. The ends were cut back, 6 bases at V and 4 bases at J, with 9 bases in the middle. The CDR3 reads CASRNAGETQYF. CDR3 DNA: TGTGCCAGCAGAAACGCAGGAGAGACCCAGTACTTC.

This chain joins TRBV28 and TRBJ1-2; D unclear. Trimming shortened V by 4 bases and J by 5 bases, and 11 bases separated the two germline ends. This CDR3 comprises 13 residues. The germline V gene has CDR1 MDHEN and CDR2 SYDVKM. The DNA for the CDR3 is TGTGCCAGCAGTTCAAGGTCGGGGTATGGCTACACCTTC. This translates into CASSSRSGYGYTF.

The J gene is TRBJ1-2, the V gene TRBV12-3 or TRBV12-4; D is ambiguous. Trimming took off 4 bases at V and 1 base at J, with 7 bases between the two ends. The CDR3 extends over 13 amino acids. In nucleotides, the CDR3 is TGTGCCAGCAGTTGGGCAGATAACTATGGCTACACCTTC. Translation gives CASSWADNYGYTF.

This chain joins TRBV13 and TRBJ1-2, with D tentatively TRBD1 (5 bases). There are 14 residues in the CDR3. The germline gives CDR1 PRHDT, CDR2 FYEKMQ (reference sequence). V was clipped by 5 bases and J by 3 bases, with 13 bases between them. The CDR3 nucleotides are TGTGCCAGCAGCGGCGGGGGGTTCTACTATGGCTACACCTTC. This sequence encodes CASSGGGFYYGYTF. The full variable domain, in which reference TRBV13 and TRBJ1-2 provide the parts outside the CDR3, is AAGVIQSPRHLIKEKRETATLKCYPIPRHDTVYWYQQGPGQDPQFLISFYEKMQSDKGSIPDRFSAQQFSDYHSELNMSSLELGDSALYFCASSGGGFYYGYTFGSGTRLTVV.

The chain couples TRBV5-5 to TRBJ1-6, with D unresolved. With 0 bases removed from V and 6 bases from J, the gap between germline ends came to 7 bases. Germline CDR1 reads SGHKS; CDR2 reads YYEKEE (reference sequence). CDR3 size: 14 residues. The CDR3: CASSLDLLNSPLHF. CDR3 DNA: TGTGCCAGCAGCTTGGACCTACTTAATTCACCCCTCCACTTT. Supplemented by reference TRBV5-5 and TRBJ1-6, the full variable domain reads DAGVTQSPTHLIKTRGQQVTLRCSPISGHKSVSWYQQVLGQGPQFIFQYYEKEERGRGNFPDRFSARQFPNYSSELNVNALLLGDSALYLCASSLDLLNSPLHFGNGTRLTVT.

The chain recombines TRBV5-1 with TRBJ1-1; 7 bases are shared with TRBD1. The CDR3 extends over 15 amino acids. Germline-derived CDR1 and CDR2 are SGHRS and YFSETQ. V lost 4 bases, J lost 3 bases, and 9 bases stayed unmatched. CDR3 DNA sequence: TGCGCCAGCAGCCCGCTGACAGGGTGGGACACTGAAGCTTTCTTT. Amino acids: CASSPLTGWDTEAFF. The complete variable domain, with remaining parts taken from reference TRBV5-1 and TRBJ1-1, reads KAGVTQTPRYLIKTRGQQVTLSCSPISGHRSVSWYQQTPGQGLQFLFEYFSETQRNKGNFPGRFSGRQFSNSRSEMNVSTLELGDSALYLCASSPLTGWDTEAFFGQGTRLTVV.

The rearrangement uses TRBV6-2 or TRBV6-3 and TRBJ2-3; 12 bases are shared with TRBD2. The CDR3 contains 16 residues. The junction had 5 bases not matched to a gene; V was cut back by 5 bases and J by 2 bases. Per the germline V gene, CDR1 is MNHEY and CDR2 is SVGEGT. CDR3 nucleotides: TGTGCCAGCAGTCGCTCTAGCGGGAGGGTCACAGATACGCAGTATTTT. Protein sequence: CASSRSSGRVTDTQYF.

The chain joins TRBV13 to TRBJ2-3; D uncertain. Per germline, CDR1 PRHDT and CDR2 FYEKMQ (reference sequence). Trimming cost V 2 bases and J 0 bases, with 9 bases left between them. The CDR3 length is 15 residues. The CDR3 protein is CASSLSGSSTDTQYF. CDR3 coding DNA: TGTGCCAGCAGCTTAAGTGGCTCCAGCACAGATACGCAGTATTTT.

The genes are TRBV2 and TRBJ2-1; TRBD2 matches 12 bases. V lost 5 bases and J lost 1; bases outside the gene matches: 3. Germline CDR1 SNHLY, CDR2 FYNNEI. This CDR3 has 16 amino acids. The CDR3: CASSRGTSGSYNEQFF. The CDR3 bases are TGTGCCAGCAGTAGGGGGACTAGCGGGTCCTACAATGAGCAGTTCTTC.

The chain is built from TRBV18 and TRBJ2-2; 9 bases fit TRBD1. Germline loops: CDR1 KGHSH, CDR2 LQKENI. This CDR3 comprises 17 residues. V shed 2 bases, J shed 7 bases, and the junction held 11 bases outside the gene matches. CDR3 nucleotide sequence: TGTGCCAGCTCACCAACGACCGGGACAGGGAGTAGCGGGGAGCTGTTTTTT. This encodes CASSPTTGTGSSGELFF.

The rearrangement links TRBV2 to TRBJ2-5; tentatively, D is TRBD1 (5 bases). Germline lookup yields CDR1 SNHLY and CDR2 FYNNEI. The V end lost 4 bases, the J end lost 5 bases, and 8 bases lay between the germline ends. The CDR3 spans 12 residues. The CDR3 DNA sequence: TGTGCCAGCAGTGTGGGGCGGGAGACCCAGTACTTC. Translating it yields CASSVGRETQYF.

V usage is TRBV19 and J usage is TRBJ1-1; possible D gene TRBD1, 6 bases. The V and J ends lost 8 bases and 1 base respectively, with 14 bases between them. Germline V gives CDR1 LNHDA, CDR2 SQIVND (reference sequence). This CDR3 comprises 14 residues. The CDR3 DNA reads TGTGCCAGTTCACCAGGGGCCGGGAACACTGAAGCTTTCTTT. Translated: CASSPGAGNTEAFF.

The chain recombines TRBV6-5 with TRBJ2-3; D is uncertain. V lost 0 bases and J lost 0, with 7 bases in between. CDR3 size: 15 residues. The germline V gene encodes CDR1 MNHEY and CDR2 SVGAGI. The CDR3 DNA reads TGTGCCAGCAGTTACTCGAGGCCTAGCACAGATACGCAGTATTTT. It translates to CASSYSRPSTDTQYF.

V usage is TRBV9 and J usage is TRBJ1-4; TRBD1 agrees at 10 bases. Unmatched junction bases numbered 4, after V lost 4 bases and J lost 4 bases. The CDR3 is made up of 15 amino acids. CDR1 is SGDLS, CDR2 YYNGEE, per germline. For the CDR3, the DNA is TGTGCCAGCAGCCCCAGGGACAGGGGTAATGAAAAACTGTTTTTT. Protein product: CASSPRDRGNEKLFF.

V gene TRBV6-5 combines with J gene TRBJ1-4, with 9 bases aligning to TRBD1. The trim removed 6 bases at V and 4 bases at J, leaving 6 bases unmatched. The CDR3 covers 15 residues. CDR1 MNHEY and CDR2 SVGAGI come from the germline V gene. The CDR3 spells CASRIRTGVNEKLFF. The CDR3 region has the DNA TGTGCCAGCAGGATTAGGACAGGGGTTAATGAAAAACTGTTTTTT.

The J gene is TRBJ1-5, the V gene TRBV10-1, with 7 bases that match TRBD1. J was trimmed by 7 bases and V by 4 bases; bases with no gene match: 10. Germline-derived CDR1 and CDR2 are WNHNN and SYGVQD (reference sequence). The CDR3 is 15 amino acids. The CDR3 loop is CASSGQGHGFQPQHF. CDR3 DNA sequence: TGCGCCAGCAGTGGACAGGGTCACGGGTTCCAGCCCCAGCATTTT.

The genes are TRBV21-1 and TRBJ2-4; the D call of TRBD2 is as the table states it, not checked on the DNA. TRBV21-1 is a documented pseudogene. This CDR3 has 17 residues. The DNA for the CDR3 is TGTGCCAGCAGCAAACGAGTAGCCGCCCTAGCCAAAAACATTCAGTACTTC. Translation: CASSKRVAALAKNIQYF.

The chain links TRBV19 to TRBJ2-7; the match to TRBD2 covers 9 bases. Germline CDR1 reads LNHDA; CDR2 reads SQIVND (reference sequence). V lost 5 bases to trimming and J lost 7 bases; unmatched junction nucleotides: 6. This CDR3 has 13 amino acids. This chain's CDR3 is CASSAGGPGEQYF. The CDR3 DNA is TGTGCCAGTAGTGCGGGAGGGCCGGGGGAGCAGTACTTC.

The chain has TRBV2 and TRBJ2-7; TRBD1 might be the D (6 bases). The CDR3 spans 14 residues. Germline CDR1 reads SNHLY; CDR2 reads FYNNEI. Trimming stripped 4 bases from V and 3 bases from J, with 13 bases between. The CDR3 loop is CASSVQGLDYEQYF. The CDR3 DNA sequence: TGTGCCAGCAGTGTGCAGGGGTTGGACTACGAGCAGTACTTC.

This clone was seen a handful of times. V usage is TRBV24-1 and J usage is TRBJ2-2, with D perhaps TRBD1 (5 bases). Germline V gene data show CDR1 as KGHDR and CDR2 as SFDVKD. This CDR3 contains 12 residues. The germline V and J ends were trimmed by 9 bases and 1 base, with 5 bases remaining between them. The CDR3 here is CATGQNTGELFF. The CDR3 bases are TGTGCCACCGGACAGAACACCGGGGAGCTGTTTTTT.

The chain employs TRBV5-8 and TRBJ2-1; 9 positions agree with TRBD2. This CDR3 comprises 15 residues. The junction had 2 bases not matched to a gene; V was cut back by 4 bases and J by 0 bases. Germline V gene sequence: CDR1 SGHTS, CDR2 YDEGEE. DNA for the CDR3: TGTGCCAGCAGCCGGGGACTAGCCTCCTACAATGAGCAGTTCTTC. This codes for CASSRGLASYNEQFF. The variable domain in full, with the rest retrieved from reference TRBV5-8 and TRBJ2-1, is EAGVTQSPTHLIKTRGQQATLRCSPISGHTSVYWYQQALGLGLQFLLWYDEGEERNRGNFPPRFSGRQFPNYSSELNVNALELEDSALYLCASSRGLASYNEQFFGPGTRLTVL.

V is TRBV12-3 or TRBV12-4 and J is TRBJ2-5; weak D call: TRBD1 (6 bases). V was trimmed by 6 bases and J by 1 base, leaving 9 bases between them. The CDR3 covers 13 residues. The CDR3 region has the DNA TGTGCCAGCAGCGTCAGGGGCCAAGAGACCCAGTACTTC. As protein: CASSVRGQETQYF.

The chain joins TRBV19 to TRBJ1-6, with 8 bases that match TRBD1. Trimming cost V 6 bases and J 5 bases; bases outside gene matches: 6. Looked up from germline, CDR1 is LNHDA and CDR2 is SQIVND (reference sequence). This CDR3 has 15 residues. The CDR3 DNA follows: TGTGCCAGTAGCCCTTTGACAGGGGATAATTCACCCCTCCACTTT. Protein sequence: CASSPLTGDNSPLHF.

This clone was seen once. V is TRBV7-9 and J is TRBJ2-1; 10 bases match TRBD2. Trimming at V came to 5 bases and at J to 3 bases, leaving 10 bases not matched to a gene. CDR3 length equals 17 residues. The germline V gene has CDR1 SEHNR and CDR2 FQNEAQ (reference sequence). CDR3: CASSPPSGSLDYNEQFF. CDR3 nucleotide sequence: TGTGCCAGCAGCCCCCCTAGCGGGAGCCTTGACTACAATGAGCAGTTCTTC.

The chain couples TRBV9 to TRBJ1-2; D is perhaps TRBD1 (5 bases). This CDR3 comprises 16 residues. Germline CDR1 SGDLS, CDR2 YYNGEE. V lost 0 bases and J 6 bases, leaving 18 bases between the germline ends. Written as DNA, the CDR3 is TGTGCCAGCAGCGTAGCCCCAGGGTCGCGACCGGATGGCTACACCTTC. Translation gives CASSVAPGSRPDGYTF.

This clone was detected once. V is TRBV5-6 and J is TRBJ2-1; 11 bases are a match to TRBD2. CDR1 SGHDT and CDR2 YYEEEE come from the germline V gene. The CDR3 has 15 residues. Unmatched junction bases numbered 4, after V lost 5 bases and J lost 3 bases. As DNA, the CDR3 is TGTGCCAGCAGTCAGACTAGCGGGGACTACAATGAGCAGTTCTTC. Translating gives CASSQTSGDYNEQFF.